A single sample is the source of the 5 T cell receptor beta chains below, sequenced in a study of graft-versus-host responses after intestinal transplantation. No antigen has been assigned to these receptors. The table came from immunoSEQ multiplex PCR; TCRdb's copy has only in-frame clones and leaves some out. The table has around 120,000 clones, about 95% seen once; the top ten hold roughly 3.5%. The specimen comprised unstimulated CD8+ T cells sorted from spleen or lymph node cells, sampled before intestinal transplant. Every receptor here comes from a human donor who received an intestinal transplant.

This clone was counted a single time. The rearrangement uses TRBV9 and TRBJ1-5; tentatively, D is TRBD1 (5 bases). The germline V gene encodes CDR1 SGDLS and CDR2 YYNGEE. This CDR3 has 16 amino acids. V lost 0 bases and J 2 bases, leaving 12 bases between the germline ends. In nucleotides, the CDR3 is TGTGCCAGCAGCGTAGGAACGGGGGAAGGCAATCAGCCCCAGCATTTT. Protein sequence: CASSVGTGEGNQPQHF. The full variable domain, completed using reference TRBV9 and TRBJ1-5, is DSGVTQTPKHLITATGQRVTLRCSPRSGDLSVYWYQQSLDQGLQFLIQYYNGEERAKGNILERFSAQQFPDLHSELNLSSLELGDSALYFCASSVGTGEGNQPQHFGDGTRLSIL.

This rearrangement joins TRBV27 to TRBJ2-1, with 9 bases lining up with TRBD1. The CDR3 spans 15 residues. Germline V gives CDR1 MNHEY, CDR2 SMNVEV (reference sequence). Trimming took 3 bases from V and 6 from J; bases not matched to a gene: 6. CDR3 sequence reads: CASSLGTGLPNEQFF. In DNA, the CDR3 is TGTGCCAGCAGTTTGGGGACAGGGCTTCCCAATGAGCAGTTCTTC.

The chain carries TRBV25-1 and TRBJ2-5; D unresolved. Germline CDR1 is MGHDK and CDR2 is SYGVNS. V was pared by 4 bases and J by 4 bases, with 4 bases between. There are 11 residues in the CDR3. The CDR3 is CASSVGETQYF. The CDR3 DNA follows: TGTGCCAGCAGTGTCGGAGAGACCCAGTACTTC.

The CDR3 sequence is CATPRGLAGVSSYEQYF. For the CDR3, the DNA is TGTGCCACTCCCCGGGGACTAGCGGGGGTGAGCTCCTACGAGCAGTACTTC. The V and J genes are TRBV21-1 and TRBJ2-7; the table's D call, TRBD2, has no DNA check behind it. TRBV21-1 is noted as a pseudogene. There are 17 residues in the CDR3.

The gene calls are TRBV4-2 and TRBJ2-5; D remains unclear. The CDR3 consists of 18 residues. V was clipped by 0 bases and J by 1 base, with 18 bases between them. The germline CDR1 and CDR2 sequences are LGHNA and YNFKEQ. CDR3 amino acids: CASSQDPMLVGIQETQYF. CDR3 coding DNA: TGTGCCAGCAGCCAAGATCCCATGTTAGTAGGGATCCAAGAGACCCAGTACTTC.